The source of this T cell receptor beta chain is a study of cytomegalovirus exposure and HLA in healthy donors. Background on the study: Of around 400 genotyped donors, roughly 81% grouped in the Caucasian-associated ancestry cluster.

Study-wide points: Researchers had no immune exposure information except CMV serostatus available.

A remark on this clone: Its antigen remains unknown.

Germline assignment: CDR1 KGHSH and CDR2 LQKENI. V dropped 10 bases and J dropped 0; count of bases not matched to a gene: 10. This CDR3 comprises 16 residues. The PCR was carried out with 60 Vbeta primers and 13 Jbeta primers. Profiled with immunoSEQ multiplex PCR; TCRdb holds only in-frame clones, not every one. This sample has over 200,000 clones, with under 80% found just once. Specimen: PBMCs. The sequence was obtained from a young woman in good health and CMV-seronegative. The chain uses TRBV18 and TRBJ2-3, with TRBD2 matching over 10 bases. The CDR3, as DNA: TGTGCCACTCAACTAGCGGGGAGATCTAGCACAGATACGCAGTATTTT. It specifies CATQLAGRSSTDTQYF.